The source of this T cell receptor (beta chain) is a study of blood T cell repertoires in COVID-19. Across the whole study: Sites in the United States, Italy and Spain provided acute and convalescent COVID-19 samples. In each case, the material was cDNA or gDNA derived from T cells, B-cell-depleted T cells, or PBMCs.

In the original processing: Amplified reference gene primers provided the basis for estimating nucleated cell counts. The data were produced by immunoSEQ multiplex PCR, yet TCRdb's version contains in-frame clones alone and is incomplete. V and J calls and clone size are copied from that table; D and trimming were computed from the DNA. The sample holds about 140,000 clones; 84% are singletons and the top ten take 5% to 7.5%. The TCR sequence derives from a human donor in a cohort sampled during active COVID-19. The sequenced sample consisted of peripheral blood.

CDR3 nucleotides: TGTGCCAGCAGTCTCCCGGGGATGACAGGTGGTGAAGCTTTCTTT. Encoded protein: CASSLPGMTGGEAFF. The gene calls are TRBV28 and TRBJ1-1; perhaps TRBD1 as D (6 bases). Germline assignment: CDR1 MDHEN and CDR2 SYDVKM. The CDR3 is made up of 15 amino acids. V was clipped by 5 bases and J by 7 bases, with 20 bases between them.